The entry below describes one TCR beta chain. The antigen is not known. These data originate in a study of Ad26.COV2.S vaccination and SARS-CoV-2 variants. Notes on the study in general: It is possible that the TCR breadth and depth analyses underestimated the total T cell responses.

Treatment specified: around 19 received Ad26.COV2.S at low or high dose, single or two shots; five or six received placebo; per-sample allocation not given. Following the first vaccine or placebo injection, samples were taken on day 63. It was an adult aged 18-55 years in Boston who was the donor. Deletions cut 0 bases from V and 3 bases from J, with 13 bases between. The CDR3 is 15 residues long. Per the germline V gene, CDR1 is SGHRS and CDR2 is YFSETQ. Profiling relied on immunoSEQ multiplex PCR, and the TCRdb table lists in-frame clones only, not all of them. The sample comprises approximately 300,000 clones, 85% of which are singletons, and 2.1% rests with the top ten.

Here the sequenced sample was peripheral blood, taken in a trial of Ad26.COV2.S vaccine versus placebo. The receptor comes from a person aged 18 to 59 who received the Ad26.COV2.S COVID-19 vaccine or a placebo. J is TRBJ2-7 and V is TRBV5-1; D might be TRBD2 (6 bases). The CDR3 DNA reads TGCGCCAGCAGCTTGGGGGGAGGCGACGGCTACGAGCAGTACTTC. The encoded protein is CASSLGGGDGYEQYF.